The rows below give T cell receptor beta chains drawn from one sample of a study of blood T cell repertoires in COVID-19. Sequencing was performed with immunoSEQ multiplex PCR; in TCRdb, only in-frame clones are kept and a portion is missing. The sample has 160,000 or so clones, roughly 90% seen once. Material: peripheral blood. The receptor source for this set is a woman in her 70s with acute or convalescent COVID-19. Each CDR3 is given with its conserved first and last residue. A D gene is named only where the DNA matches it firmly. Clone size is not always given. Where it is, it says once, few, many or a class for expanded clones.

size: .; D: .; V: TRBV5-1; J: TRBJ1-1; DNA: TGCGCCAGCACCCAGGGACTCCGGAACACTGAAGCTTTCTTT; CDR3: CASTQGLRNTEAFF
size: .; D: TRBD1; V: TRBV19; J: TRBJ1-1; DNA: TGTGCCAGTACTCCTCGCTCGTCACGACAGGGGAGAAACACTGAAGCTTTCTTT; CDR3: CASTPRSSRQGRNTEAFF
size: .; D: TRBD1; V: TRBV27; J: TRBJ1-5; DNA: TGTGCCAGCAGTTCCTTGGACAGGGGGCTGGGTCAGCCCCAGCATTTT; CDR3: CASSSLDRGLGQPQHF
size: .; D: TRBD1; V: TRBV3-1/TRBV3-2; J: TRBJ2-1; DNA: TGTGCCAGCAGCCAAGAACTGGACAGGGATTCCTACAATGAGCAGTTCTTC; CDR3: CASSQELDRDSYNEQFF
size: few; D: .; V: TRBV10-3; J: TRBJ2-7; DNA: TGTGCCATCAGTGAGCGTAGTAGCTCCTACGAGCAGTACTTC; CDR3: CAISERSSSYEQYF
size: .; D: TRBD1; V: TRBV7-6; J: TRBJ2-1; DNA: TGTGCCAGCAGTTATGACAGGGGCAATGAGCAGTTCTTC; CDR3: CASSYDRGNEQFF
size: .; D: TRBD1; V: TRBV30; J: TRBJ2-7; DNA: TGTGCCTGGAGCACAGGGGGTCACTCCTACGAGCAGTACTTC; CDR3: CAWSTGGHSYEQYF
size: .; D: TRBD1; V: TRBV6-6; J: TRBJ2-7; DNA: TGTGCCAGCAGTTACGGGGACAGGGGGCTGCTCGAGCAGTACTTC; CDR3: CASSYGDRGLLEQYF
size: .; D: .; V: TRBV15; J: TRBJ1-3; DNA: TGTGCCACCAGCTCGAGATTCGCCGGGGGGCGGCCCCCTGGAAACACCATATATTTT; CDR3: CATSSRFAGGRPPGNTIYF
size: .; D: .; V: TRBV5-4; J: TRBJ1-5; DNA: TGTGCCAGCAGTCCGGAGGGTTCCAATCAGCCCCAGCATTTT; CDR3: CASSPEGSNQPQHF
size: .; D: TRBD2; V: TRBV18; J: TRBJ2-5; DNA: TGTGCCAGCTCACTATGGACTAGAAGTGAAGAGACCCAGTACTTC; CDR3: CASSLWTRSEETQYF
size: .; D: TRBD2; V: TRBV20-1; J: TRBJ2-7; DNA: TGCAGTGCTAGTTACGGGACTACCGACAATTACGAGCAGTACTTC; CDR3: CSASYGTTDNYEQYF
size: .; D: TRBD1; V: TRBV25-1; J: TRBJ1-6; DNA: TGTGCCAGCAGTGCTCCGGGACAGGGTTATAATTCACCCCTCCACTTT; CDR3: CASSAPGQGYNSPLHF
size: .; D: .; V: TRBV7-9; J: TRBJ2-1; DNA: TGTGCCAGCAGCTTGGACAGCGGGGCCTACAATGAGCAGTTCTTC; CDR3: CASSLDSGAYNEQFF
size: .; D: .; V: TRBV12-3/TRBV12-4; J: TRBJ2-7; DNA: TGTGCCAGCAGTTTACAGGCACCCGAGCAGTACTTC; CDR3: CASSLQAPEQYF